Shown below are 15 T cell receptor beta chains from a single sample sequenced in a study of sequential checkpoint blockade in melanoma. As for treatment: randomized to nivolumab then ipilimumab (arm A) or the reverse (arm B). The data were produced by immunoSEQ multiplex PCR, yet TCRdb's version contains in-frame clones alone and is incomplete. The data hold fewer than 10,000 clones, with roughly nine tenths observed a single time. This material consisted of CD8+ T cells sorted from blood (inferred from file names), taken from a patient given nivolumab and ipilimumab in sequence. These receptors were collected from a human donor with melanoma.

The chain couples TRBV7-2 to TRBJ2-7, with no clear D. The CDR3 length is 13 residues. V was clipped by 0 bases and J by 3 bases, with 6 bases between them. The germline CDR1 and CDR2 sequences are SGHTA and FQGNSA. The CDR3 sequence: CASSLARSYEQYV. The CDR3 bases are TGTGCCAGCAGCTTAGCGCGTAGCTACGAGCAGTACGTC.

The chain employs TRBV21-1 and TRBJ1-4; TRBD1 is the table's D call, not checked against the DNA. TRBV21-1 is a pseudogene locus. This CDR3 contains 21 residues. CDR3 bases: TGTGCCAGCAGCAACCCCTCGTCGATAGGACAGGGGAAAGAGAGTAATGAAAAACTGTTTTTT. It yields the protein CASSNPSSIGQGKESNEKLFF.

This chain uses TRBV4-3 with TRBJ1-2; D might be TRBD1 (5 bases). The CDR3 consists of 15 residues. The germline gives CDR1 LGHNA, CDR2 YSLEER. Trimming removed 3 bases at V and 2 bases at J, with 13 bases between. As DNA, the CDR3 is TGCGCCAGCAGCCAGTCAAGGGGCACGAACTATGGCTACACCTTC. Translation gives CASSQSRGTNYGYTF.

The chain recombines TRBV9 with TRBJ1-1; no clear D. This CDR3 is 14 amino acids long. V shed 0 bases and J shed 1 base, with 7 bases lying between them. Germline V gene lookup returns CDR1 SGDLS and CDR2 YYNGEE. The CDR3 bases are TGTGCCAGCAGCGTAGTTCCAGGGAACACTGAAGCTTTCTTT. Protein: CASSVVPGNTEAFF.

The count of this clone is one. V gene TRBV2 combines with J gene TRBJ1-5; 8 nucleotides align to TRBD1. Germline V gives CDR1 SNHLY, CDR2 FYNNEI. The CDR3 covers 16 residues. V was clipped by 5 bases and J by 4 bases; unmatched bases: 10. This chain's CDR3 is CASSLTGAVGNQPQHF. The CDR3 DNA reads TGTGCCAGCAGTCTGACAGGGGCGGTTGGTAATCAGCCCCAGCATTTT.

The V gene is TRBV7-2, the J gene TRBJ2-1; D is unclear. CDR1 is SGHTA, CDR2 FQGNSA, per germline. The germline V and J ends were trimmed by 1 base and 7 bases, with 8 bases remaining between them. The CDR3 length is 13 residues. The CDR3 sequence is CASSLGGSNEQFF. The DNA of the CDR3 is TGTGCCAGCAGCTTAGGAGGCTCAAATGAGCAGTTCTTC. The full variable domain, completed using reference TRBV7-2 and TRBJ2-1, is GAGVSQSPSNKVTEKGKDVELRCDPISGHTALYWYRQSLGQGLEFLIYFQGNSAPDKSGLPSDRFSAERTGGSVSTLTIQRTQQEDSAVYLCASSLGGSNEQFFGPGTRLTVL.

The CDR3 DNA sequence: TGTGCCAGCAGTTGGACAGGTTCCTACGAGCAGTACTTC. It is translated as CASSWTGSYEQYF. The chain couples TRBV28 to TRBJ2-7; 7 bases agree with TRBD1. The V segment lost 4 bases and the J segment 1 base; nucleotides outside the gene matches: 1. Germline V gene sequence: CDR1 MDHEN, CDR2 SYDVKM. There are 13 residues in the CDR3.

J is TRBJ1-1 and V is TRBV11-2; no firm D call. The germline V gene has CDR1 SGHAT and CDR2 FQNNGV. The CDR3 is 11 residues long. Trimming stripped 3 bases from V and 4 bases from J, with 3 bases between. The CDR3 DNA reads TGTGCCAGCAGCTTCAGCACTGAAGCTTTCTTT. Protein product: CASSFSTEAFF.

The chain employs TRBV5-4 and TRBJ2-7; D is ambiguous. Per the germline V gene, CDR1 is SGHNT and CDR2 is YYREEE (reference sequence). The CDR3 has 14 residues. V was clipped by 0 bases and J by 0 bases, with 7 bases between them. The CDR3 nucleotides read TGTGCCAGCAGCTTGGGTGGCGGCTCCTACGAGCAGTACTTC. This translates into CASSLGGGSYEQYF.

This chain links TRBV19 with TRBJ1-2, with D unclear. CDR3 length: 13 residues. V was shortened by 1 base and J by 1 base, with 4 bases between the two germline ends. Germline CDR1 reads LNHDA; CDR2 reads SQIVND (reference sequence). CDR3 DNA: TGTGCCAGTAGTATAGCGGTTAACTATGGCTACACCTTC. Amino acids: CASSIAVNYGYTF.

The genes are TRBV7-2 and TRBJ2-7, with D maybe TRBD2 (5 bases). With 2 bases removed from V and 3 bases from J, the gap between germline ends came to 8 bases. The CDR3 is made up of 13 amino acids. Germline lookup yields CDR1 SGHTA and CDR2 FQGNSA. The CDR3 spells CASSLNDYYEQYV. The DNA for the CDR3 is TGTGCCAGCAGCTTAAACGACTACTACGAGCAGTACGTC.

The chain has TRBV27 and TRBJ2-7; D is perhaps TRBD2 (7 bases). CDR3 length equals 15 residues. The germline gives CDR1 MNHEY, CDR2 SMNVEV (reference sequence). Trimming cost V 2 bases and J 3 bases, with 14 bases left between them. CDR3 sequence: CASSLIWGGDYEQYF. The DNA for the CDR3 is TGTGCCAGCAGTTTAATCTGGGGGGGCGACTACGAGCAGTACTTC.

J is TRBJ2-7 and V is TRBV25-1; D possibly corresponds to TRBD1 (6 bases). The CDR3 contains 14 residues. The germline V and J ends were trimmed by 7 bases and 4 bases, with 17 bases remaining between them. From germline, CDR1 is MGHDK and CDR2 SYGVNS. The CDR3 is CASTGRGATYEQYF. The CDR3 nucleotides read TGTGCCAGCACCGGCAGGGGCGCTACGTACGAGCAGTACTTC.

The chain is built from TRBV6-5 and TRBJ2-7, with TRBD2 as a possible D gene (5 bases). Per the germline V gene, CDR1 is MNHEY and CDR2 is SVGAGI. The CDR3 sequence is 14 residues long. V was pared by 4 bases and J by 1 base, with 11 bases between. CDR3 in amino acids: CASSWGRGSYEQYV. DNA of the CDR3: TGTGCCAGCAGTTGGGGTCGGGGATCCTACGAGCAGTACGTC.

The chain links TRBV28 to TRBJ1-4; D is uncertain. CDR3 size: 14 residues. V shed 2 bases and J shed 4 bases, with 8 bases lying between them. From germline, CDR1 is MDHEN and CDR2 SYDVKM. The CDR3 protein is CASSLITLNEKLFF. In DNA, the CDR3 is TGTGCCAGCAGTTTAATCACTCTTAATGAAAAACTGTTTTTT.